A single sample gave rise to the 2 T cell receptor beta chains below, sequenced in a study of shared clonotypes between healthy human individuals. Sequenced by immunoSEQ multiplex PCR; TCRdb stores in-frame clones only, minus some. This sample carries about 180,000 clones, 85% to 95% of them seen once, and the ten largest clones take more than 0.065%. The sequencing input was naive CD4+ T cells sorted from blood. The sample's subset: CD45RA+ positively selected. These receptors came from a woman aged 25 to 39 in good health.

This rearrangement joins TRBV7-8 to TRBJ2-5, with D possibly TRBD1 on 6 matching bases. Germline loops: CDR1 SGHVS, CDR2 FQNEAQ. This CDR3 contains 13 residues. V lost 5 bases and J 5 bases, leaving 12 bases between the germline ends. CDR3: CASSGRGYETQYF. CDR3 coding DNA: TGTGCCAGCAGCGGCAGGGGATACGAGACCCAGTACTTC.

The chain recombines TRBV18 with TRBJ2-7; 7 bases are a match to TRBD2. V was clipped by 6 bases and J by 3 bases; unmatched bases: 8. CDR1 and CDR2 (germline): KGHSH, LQKENI. The CDR3 has 14 amino acids. The CDR3 here is CASSPAGSRYEQYF. CDR3 DNA sequence: TGTGCCAGCTCCCCAGCGGGAAGCCGCTACGAGCAGTACTTC.